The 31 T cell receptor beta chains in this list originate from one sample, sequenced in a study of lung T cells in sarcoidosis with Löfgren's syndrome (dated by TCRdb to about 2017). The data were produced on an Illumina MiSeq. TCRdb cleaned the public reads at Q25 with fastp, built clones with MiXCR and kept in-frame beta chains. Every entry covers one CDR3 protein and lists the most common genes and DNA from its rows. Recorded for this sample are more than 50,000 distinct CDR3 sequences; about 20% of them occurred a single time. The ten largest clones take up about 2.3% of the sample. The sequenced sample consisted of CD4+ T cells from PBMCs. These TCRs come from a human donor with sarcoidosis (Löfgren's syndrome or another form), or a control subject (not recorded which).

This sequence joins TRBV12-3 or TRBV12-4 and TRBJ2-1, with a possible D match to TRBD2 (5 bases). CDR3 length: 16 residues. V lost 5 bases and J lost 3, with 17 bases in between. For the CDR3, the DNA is TGTGCCAGCAGTCCCCACAGCGGTCATTTCTACAATGAGCAGTTCTTC. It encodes CASSPHSGHFYNEQFF.

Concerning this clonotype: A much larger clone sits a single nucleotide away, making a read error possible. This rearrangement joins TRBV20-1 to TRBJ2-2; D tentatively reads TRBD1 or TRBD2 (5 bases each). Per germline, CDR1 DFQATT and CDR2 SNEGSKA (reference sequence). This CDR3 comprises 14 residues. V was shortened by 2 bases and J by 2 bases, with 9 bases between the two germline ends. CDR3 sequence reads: CSARCGGNTGELFF. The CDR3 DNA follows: TGCAGTGCTAGATGTGGGGGTAACACCGGGGAGCTGTTTTTT.

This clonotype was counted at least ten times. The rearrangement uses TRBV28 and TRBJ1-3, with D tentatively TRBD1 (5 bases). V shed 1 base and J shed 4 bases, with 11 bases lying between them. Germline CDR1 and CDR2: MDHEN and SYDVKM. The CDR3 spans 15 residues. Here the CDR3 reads CASSLLGEAGNTIYF. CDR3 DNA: TGTGCCAGCAGTTTATTGGGGGAGGCGGGAAACACCATATATTTT.

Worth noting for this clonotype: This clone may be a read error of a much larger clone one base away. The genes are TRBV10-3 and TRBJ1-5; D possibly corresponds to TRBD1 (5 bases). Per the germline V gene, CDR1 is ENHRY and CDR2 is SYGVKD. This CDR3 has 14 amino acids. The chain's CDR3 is CAVSGQGGNQPQHF. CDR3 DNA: TGTGCCGTCAGTGGGCAGGGCGGCAATCAGCCCCAGCATTTT.

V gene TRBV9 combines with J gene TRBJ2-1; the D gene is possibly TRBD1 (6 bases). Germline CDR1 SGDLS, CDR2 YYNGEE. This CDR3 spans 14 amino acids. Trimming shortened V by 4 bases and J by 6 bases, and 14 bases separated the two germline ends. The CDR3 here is CASSIPGQLNEQFF. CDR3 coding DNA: TGTGCCAGCAGCATCCCCGGACAGCTCAATGAGCAGTTCTTC.

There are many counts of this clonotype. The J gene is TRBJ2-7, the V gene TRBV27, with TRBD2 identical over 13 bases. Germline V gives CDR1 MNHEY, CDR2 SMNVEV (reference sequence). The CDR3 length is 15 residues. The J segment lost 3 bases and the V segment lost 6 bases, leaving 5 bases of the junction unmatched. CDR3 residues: CASSPGLAGYYEQYF. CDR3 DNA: TGTGCCAGCAGCCCGGGACTAGCGGGATACTACGAGCAGTACTTC.

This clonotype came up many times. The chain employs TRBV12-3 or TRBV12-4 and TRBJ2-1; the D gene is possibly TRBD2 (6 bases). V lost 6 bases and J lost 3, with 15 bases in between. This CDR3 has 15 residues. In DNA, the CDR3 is TGTGCCAGCAGGACACGGGAGAGCCGCTACAATGAGCAGTTCTTC. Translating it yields CASRTRESRYNEQFF.

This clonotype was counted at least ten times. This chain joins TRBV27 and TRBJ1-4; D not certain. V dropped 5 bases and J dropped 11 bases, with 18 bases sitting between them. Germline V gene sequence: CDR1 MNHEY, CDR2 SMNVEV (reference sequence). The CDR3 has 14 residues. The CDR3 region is CASSPNLFGGKLFF. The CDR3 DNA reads TGTGCCAGCAGTCCCAACCTGTTTGGTGGTAAACTGTTTTTT.

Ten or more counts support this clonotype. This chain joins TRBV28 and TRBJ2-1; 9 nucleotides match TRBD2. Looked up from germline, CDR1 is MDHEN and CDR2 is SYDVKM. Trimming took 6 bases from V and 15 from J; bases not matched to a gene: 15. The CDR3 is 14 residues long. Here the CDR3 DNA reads TGTGCCAGCAGCACTATAGCGGGAGATGGGGTCCGGTTCTTC. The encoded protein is CASSTIAGDGVRFF.

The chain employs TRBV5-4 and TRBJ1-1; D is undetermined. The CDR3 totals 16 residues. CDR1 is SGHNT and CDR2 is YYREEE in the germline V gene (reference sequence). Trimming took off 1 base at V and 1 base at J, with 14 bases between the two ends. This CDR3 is CASSLTAARQNTEAFF. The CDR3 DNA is TGTGCCAGCAGCTTGACGGCAGCCAGGCAGAACACTGAAGCTTTCTTT.

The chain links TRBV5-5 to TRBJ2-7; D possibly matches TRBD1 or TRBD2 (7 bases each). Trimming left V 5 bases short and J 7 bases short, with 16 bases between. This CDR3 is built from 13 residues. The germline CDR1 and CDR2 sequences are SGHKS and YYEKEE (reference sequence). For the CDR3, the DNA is TGTGCCAGCAGTTGGGAGGGGGCGAATGAGCAGTACGTC. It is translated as CASSWEGANEQYV.

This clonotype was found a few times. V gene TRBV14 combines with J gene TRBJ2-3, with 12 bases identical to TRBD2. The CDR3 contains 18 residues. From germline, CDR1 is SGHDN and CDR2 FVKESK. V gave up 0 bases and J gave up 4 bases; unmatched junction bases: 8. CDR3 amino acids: CASSQDATSGRRADTQYF. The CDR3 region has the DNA TGTGCCAGCAGCCAAGATGCGACTAGCGGGAGACGGGCAGATACGCAGTATTTT. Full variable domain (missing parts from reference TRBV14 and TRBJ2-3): EAGVTQFPSHSVIEKGQTVTLRCDPISGHDNLYWYRRVMGKEIKFLLHFVKESKQDESGMPNNRFLAERTGGTYSTLKVQPAELEDSGVYFCASSQDATSGRRADTQYFGPGTRLTVL.

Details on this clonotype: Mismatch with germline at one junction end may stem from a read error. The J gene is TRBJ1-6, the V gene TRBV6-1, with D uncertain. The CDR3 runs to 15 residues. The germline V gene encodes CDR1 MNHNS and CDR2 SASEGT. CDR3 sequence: CASSEARQYNPPPHF. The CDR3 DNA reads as TGTGCCAGCAGTGAAGCCCGGCAATATAATCCACCCCCCCACTTT.

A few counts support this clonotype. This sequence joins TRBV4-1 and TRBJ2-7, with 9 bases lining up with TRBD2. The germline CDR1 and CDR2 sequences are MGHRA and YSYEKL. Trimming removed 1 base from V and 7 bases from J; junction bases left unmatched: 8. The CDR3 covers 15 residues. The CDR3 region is CASSQGPSGMGEQYV. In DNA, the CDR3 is TGCGCCAGCAGCCAAGGCCCTAGCGGGATGGGGGAGCAGTACGTC.

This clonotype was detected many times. For the CDR3, the DNA is TGCAGTGCTAGTCTACAGGGGGCTACTGGCTACACCTTC. Translating it yields CSASLQGATGYTF. This chain joins TRBV20-1 and TRBJ1-2; 9 bases are shared with TRBD1. Germline V gives CDR1 DFQATT, CDR2 SNEGSKA (reference sequence). V dropped 3 bases and J dropped 7; count of bases not matched to a gene: 6. The CDR3 is 13 amino acids.

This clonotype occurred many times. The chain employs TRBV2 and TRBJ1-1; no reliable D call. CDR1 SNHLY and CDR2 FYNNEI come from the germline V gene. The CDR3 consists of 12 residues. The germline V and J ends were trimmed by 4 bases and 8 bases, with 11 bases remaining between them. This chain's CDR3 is CASSAQGREAFF. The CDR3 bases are TGTGCCAGCAGTGCCCAAGGGAGGGAAGCTTTCTTT.

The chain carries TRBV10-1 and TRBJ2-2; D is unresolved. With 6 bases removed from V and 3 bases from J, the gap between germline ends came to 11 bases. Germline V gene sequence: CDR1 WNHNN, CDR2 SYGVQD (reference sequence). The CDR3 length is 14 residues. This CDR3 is CASRKGWDTGELFF. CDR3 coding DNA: TGCGCCAGCAGGAAAGGATGGGACACCGGGGAGCTGTTTTTT.

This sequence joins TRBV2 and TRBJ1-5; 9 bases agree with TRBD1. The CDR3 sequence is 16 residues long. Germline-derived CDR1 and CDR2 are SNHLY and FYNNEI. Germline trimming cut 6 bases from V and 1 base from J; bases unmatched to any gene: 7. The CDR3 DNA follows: TGTGCCAGCAGGGCGTCCGGGACAGGGAGCAATCAGCCCCAGCATTTT. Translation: CASRASGTGSNQPQHF.

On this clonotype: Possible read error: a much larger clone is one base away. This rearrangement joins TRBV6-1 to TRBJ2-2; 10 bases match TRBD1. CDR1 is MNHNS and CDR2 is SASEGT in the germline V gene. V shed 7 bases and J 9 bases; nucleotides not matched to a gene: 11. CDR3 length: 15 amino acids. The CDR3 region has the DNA TGTGCCAGCACCGAAGACAGGGGGCGCGTCAGGGAGCTGTTTTTT. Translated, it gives CASTEDRGRVRELFF.

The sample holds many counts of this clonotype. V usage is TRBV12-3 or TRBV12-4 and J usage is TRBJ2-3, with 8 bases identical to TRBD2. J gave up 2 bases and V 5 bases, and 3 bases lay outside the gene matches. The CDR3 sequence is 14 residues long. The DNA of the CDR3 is TGTGCCAGCAGTCCTAGCGGGTACACAGATACGCAGTATTTT. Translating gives CASSPSGYTDTQYF.

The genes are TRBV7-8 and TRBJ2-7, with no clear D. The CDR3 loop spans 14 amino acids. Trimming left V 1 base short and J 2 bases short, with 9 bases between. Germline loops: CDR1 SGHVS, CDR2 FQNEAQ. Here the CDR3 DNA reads TGTGCCAGCAGCTTAGAATACAAAACCTACGAGCAGTACGTC. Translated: CASSLEYKTYEQYV.

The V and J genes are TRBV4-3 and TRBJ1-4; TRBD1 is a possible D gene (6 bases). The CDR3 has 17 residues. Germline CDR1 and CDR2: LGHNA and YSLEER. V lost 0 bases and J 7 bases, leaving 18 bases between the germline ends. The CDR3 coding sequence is TGCGCCAGCAGCCAAGATCAGCCGGGGGCAAGGGTTGAAAAACTGTTTTTT. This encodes CASSQDQPGARVEKLFF.

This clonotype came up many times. Here the CDR3 reads CASSYGSGGAYEQFF. Here the CDR3 DNA reads TGTGCCAGCAGTTACGGGAGCGGGGGGGCCTATGAGCAGTTCTTC. The chain employs TRBV6-6 and TRBJ2-1; 10 bases fit TRBD2. Germline V CDR1 and CDR2: MNHNY, SVGAGI (reference sequence). The junction had 6 bases not matched to a gene; V was cut back by 2 bases and J by 8 bases. This CDR3 region has 15 residues.

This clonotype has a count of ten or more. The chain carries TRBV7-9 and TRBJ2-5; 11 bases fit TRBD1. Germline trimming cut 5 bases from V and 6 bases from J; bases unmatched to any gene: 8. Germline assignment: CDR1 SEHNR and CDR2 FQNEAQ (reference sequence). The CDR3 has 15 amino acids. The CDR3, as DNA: TGTGCCAGCAGCATAAGGACAGGGGGCAAACAGACCCAGTACTTC. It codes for CASSIRTGGKQTQYF.

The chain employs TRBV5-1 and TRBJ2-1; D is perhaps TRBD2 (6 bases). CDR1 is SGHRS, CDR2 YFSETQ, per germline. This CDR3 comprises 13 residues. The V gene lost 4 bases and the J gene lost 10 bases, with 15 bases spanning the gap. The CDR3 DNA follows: TGCGCCAGCAGCCGCTTGGGGGGAGACGAGCAGTTCTTC. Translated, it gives CASSRLGGDEQFF.

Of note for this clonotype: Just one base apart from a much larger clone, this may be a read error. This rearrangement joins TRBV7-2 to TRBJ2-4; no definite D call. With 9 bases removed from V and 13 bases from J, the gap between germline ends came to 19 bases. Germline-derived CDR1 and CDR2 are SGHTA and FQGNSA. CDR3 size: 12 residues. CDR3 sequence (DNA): TGTGCCAGAAGCCGTCAAAGCTCCCTACAGTACTTC. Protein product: CARSRQSSLQYF.

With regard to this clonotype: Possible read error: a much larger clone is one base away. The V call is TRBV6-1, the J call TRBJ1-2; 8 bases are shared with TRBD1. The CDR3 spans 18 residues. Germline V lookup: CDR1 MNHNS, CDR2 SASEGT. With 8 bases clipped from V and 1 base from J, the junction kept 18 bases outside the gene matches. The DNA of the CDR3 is TGTGCCAGCTCCCCCCGCTCCAGGGGGCCGAGGGATAACTATGGCTACACCTTC. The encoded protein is CASSPRSRGPRDNYGYTF.

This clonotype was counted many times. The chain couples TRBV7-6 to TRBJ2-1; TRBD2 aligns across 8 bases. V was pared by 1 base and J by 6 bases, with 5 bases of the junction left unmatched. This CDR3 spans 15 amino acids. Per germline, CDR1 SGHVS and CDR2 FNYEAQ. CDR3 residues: CASSLVAGGGNEQFF. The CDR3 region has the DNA TGTGCCAGCAGCTTAGTGGCGGGAGGTGGCAATGAGCAGTTCTTC.

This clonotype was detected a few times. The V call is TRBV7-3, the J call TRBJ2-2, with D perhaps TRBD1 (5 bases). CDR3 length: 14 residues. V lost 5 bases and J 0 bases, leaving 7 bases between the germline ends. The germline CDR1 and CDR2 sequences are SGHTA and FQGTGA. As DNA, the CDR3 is TGTGCCAGCAGCGCAGGGTCGAACACCGGGGAGCTGTTTTTT. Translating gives CASSAGSNTGELFF.

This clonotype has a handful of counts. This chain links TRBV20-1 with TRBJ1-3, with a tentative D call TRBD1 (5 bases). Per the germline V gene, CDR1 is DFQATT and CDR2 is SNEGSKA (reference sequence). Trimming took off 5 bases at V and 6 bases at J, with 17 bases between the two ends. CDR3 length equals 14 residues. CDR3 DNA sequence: TGCAGTGCTCCAACCCAGGGAATCATAAACACCATATATTTT. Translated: CSAPTQGIINTIYF.

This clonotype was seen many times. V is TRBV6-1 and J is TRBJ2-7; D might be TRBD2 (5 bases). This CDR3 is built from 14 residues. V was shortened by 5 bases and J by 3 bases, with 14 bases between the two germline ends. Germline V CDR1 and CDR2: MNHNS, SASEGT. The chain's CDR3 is CASSLPGIGYEQYV. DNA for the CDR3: TGTGCCAGCAGTTTACCCGGGATCGGCTACGAGCAGTACGTC.